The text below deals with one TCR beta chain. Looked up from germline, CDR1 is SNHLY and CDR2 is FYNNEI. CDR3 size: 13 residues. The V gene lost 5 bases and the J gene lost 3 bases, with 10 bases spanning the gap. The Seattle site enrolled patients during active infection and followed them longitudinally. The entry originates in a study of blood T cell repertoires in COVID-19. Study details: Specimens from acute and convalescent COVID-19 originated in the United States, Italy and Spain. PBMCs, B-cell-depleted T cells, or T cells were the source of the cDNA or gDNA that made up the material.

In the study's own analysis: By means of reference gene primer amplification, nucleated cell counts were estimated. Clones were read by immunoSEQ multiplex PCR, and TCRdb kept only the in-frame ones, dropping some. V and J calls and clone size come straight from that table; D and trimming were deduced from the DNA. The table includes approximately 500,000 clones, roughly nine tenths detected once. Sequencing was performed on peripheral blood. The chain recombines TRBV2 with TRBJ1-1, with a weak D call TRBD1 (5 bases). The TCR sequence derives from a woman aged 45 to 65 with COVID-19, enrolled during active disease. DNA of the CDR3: TGTGCCAGCAGTCCCCGGGGGGACACTGAAGCTTTCTTT. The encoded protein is CASSPRGDTEAFF.